This T cell receptor (beta chain) appears in the sequencing data of a study of T cell responses to AZD1222 COVID-19 vaccine. Germline V CDR1 and CDR2: SGHAT, FQNNGV. The CDR3 is made up of 16 amino acids. Trimming removed 5 bases from V and 4 bases from J; junction bases left unmatched: 13. Using immunoSEQ multiplex PCR, the repertoire was profiled, and TCRdb retains in-frame clones only, with some absent. The table records 85,000 to 100,000 clones, approximately 80% of them present only once. This chain joins TRBV11-2 and TRBJ1-2, with 7 nucleotides matching TRBD1. The sequences come from peripheral blood, collected on day 0 of AZD1222 vaccination. The sequence came from an adult in good health. The CDR3, as DNA: TGTGCCAGCAGCCCTCAGGCGGGACAGCAGAGCTATGGCTACACCTTC. This sequence encodes CASSPQAGQQSYGYTF. The entire variable domain, with the rest obtained from reference TRBV11-2 and TRBJ1-2, is as follows: EAGVAQSPRYKIIEKRQSVAFWCNPISGHATLYWYQQILGQGPKLLIQFQNNGVVDDSQLPKDRFSAERLKGVDSTLKIQPAKLEDSAVYLCASSPQAGQQSYGYTFGSGTRLTVV.